Shown below are 31 T cell receptor beta chains from a single sample sequenced in a study of blood T cell repertoires in COVID-19. TCRdb's copy holds only in-frame clones and misses some; the assay was immunoSEQ multiplex PCR. The data contain over 100,000 clones, about 91% of them seen just once; the ten biggest clones take up approximately 10%. Sequencing used peripheral blood. These receptors all stem from a man aged 45 to 65 with acute or convalescent COVID-19.

CDR3 sequence (DNA): TGTGCCTGGAGTCCCCTCGGGACAACCTACAATGAGCAGTTCTTC. This codes for CAWSPLGTTYNEQFF. The chain employs TRBV30 and TRBJ2-1; D possibly corresponds to TRBD1 (6 bases). V lost 2 bases to trimming and J lost 2 bases, with 13 bases between them. The CDR3 is made up of 15 amino acids. Germline V lookup: CDR1 GTSNPN, CDR2 SVGIG (reference sequence).

This clone turned up a few times. The genes are TRBV19 and TRBJ2-3; no firm D call. CDR1 is LNHDA, CDR2 SQIVND, per germline (reference sequence). The CDR3 totals 15 residues. V was trimmed by 5 bases and J by 0 bases, leaving 12 bases between them. CDR3 bases: TGTGCCAGTAGTTGGTCACCTAGAAGCACAGATACGCAGTATTTT. The encoded protein is CASSWSPRSTDTQYF.

This chain joins TRBV10-2 and TRBJ2-7, with a possible D match to TRBD2 (6 bases). The CDR3 covers 16 residues. Trimming removed 0 bases from V and 5 bases from J, with 17 bases in between. Germline CDR1 WSHSY, CDR2 SAAADI. CDR3 nucleotide sequence: TGCGCCAGCAGTGAGTCCCGGGGCCGGGGGATACACGAGCAGTACTTC. Amino acid sequence: CASSESRGRGIHEQYF.

The CDR3 sequence is CASSLVALGANVLTF. The CDR3, as DNA: TGTGCCAGCAGCTTGGTGGCCCTTGGGGCCAACGTCCTGACTTTC. The J gene is TRBJ2-6, the V gene TRBV5-5; no definite D call. CDR1 SGHKS and CDR2 YYEKEE come from the germline V gene (reference sequence). The V end was cut by 0 bases, the J end by 3 bases, with 7 bases between. The CDR3 covers 15 residues.

This clone occurred once. V is TRBV6-5 and J is TRBJ1-5; TRBD1 might be the D (5 bases). This CDR3 region has 12 residues. V lost 7 bases to trimming and J lost 4 bases, with 8 bases between them. CDR1 MNHEY and CDR2 SVGAGI come from the germline V gene. CDR3 protein: CASNRQNQPQHF. In DNA form, the CDR3 reads TGTGCCAGCAATCGACAGAATCAGCCCCAGCATTTT.

The V gene is TRBV5-4, the J gene TRBJ1-5, with 7 nucleotides matching TRBD1. The CDR3 consists of 15 residues. Germline CDR1 SGHNT, CDR2 YYREEE (reference sequence). The V segment lost 1 base and the J segment 4 bases; nucleotides outside the gene matches: 5. CDR3: CASSLSGDRNQPQHF. The CDR3 DNA sequence: TGTGCCAGCAGCTTGTCTGGGGACAGAAATCAGCCCCAGCATTTT.

CDR3 nucleotides: TGTGCCAGCAGTGGGGGTAGCGGGACTGAGCAGTTCTTC. It is translated as CASSGGSGTEQFF. The J gene is TRBJ2-1, the V gene TRBV2; TRBD2 matches 8 bases. Germline lookup yields CDR1 SNHLY and CDR2 FYNNEI. This CDR3 contains 13 residues. V lost 4 bases, J lost 9 bases, and 5 bases stayed unmatched.

The V and J genes are TRBV18 and TRBJ1-1; D is unresolved. CDR1 and CDR2 (germline): KGHSH, LQKENI. The CDR3 runs 19 residues. Trimming pared 6 bases from V and 2 bases from J, leaving 28 bases between. The CDR3 loop reads CASSGGSLPFYSVNTEAFF. CDR3 DNA sequence: TGTGCCAGCTCCGGCGGGTCGTTACCGTTTTATTCGGTTAACACTGAAGCTTTCTTT.

The V call is TRBV2, the J call TRBJ1-1; D may be TRBD1 (6 bases). Germline V gene lookup returns CDR1 SNHLY and CDR2 FYNNEI. The CDR3 runs to 12 residues. V lost 7 bases and J 11 bases, leaving 17 bases between the germline ends. CDR3 DNA sequence: TGTGCCAGCAACTCACGAGGGGGAGGGGCTTTCTTT. Translated: CASNSRGGGAFF. The full variable domain, in which reference TRBV2 and TRBJ1-1 provide the parts outside the CDR3, is EPEVTQTPSHQVTQMGQEVILRCVPISNHLYFYWYRQILGQKVEFLVSFYNNEISEKSEIFDDQFSVERPDGSNFTLKIRSTKLEDSAMYFCASNSRGGGAFFGQGTRLTVV.

The chain carries TRBV18 and TRBJ1-1; D is perhaps TRBD1 (5 bases). CDR1 is KGHSH, CDR2 LQKENI, per germline. CDR3 length: 14 residues. With 2 bases removed from V and 3 bases from J, the gap between germline ends came to 10 bases. CDR3 amino acids: CASSPGGFHTEAFF. CDR3 nucleotides: TGTGCCAGCTCACCAGGGGGGTTTCACACTGAAGCTTTCTTT.

V and J are TRBV5-6 and TRBJ2-7; 12 nucleotides line up with TRBD1. V shed 6 bases and J 1 base; nucleotides not matched to a gene: 8. This CDR3 is 16 amino acids long. The germline V gene has CDR1 SGHDT and CDR2 YYEEEE. The CDR3 sequence: CASTLWDRGLSYEQYF. In nucleotides, the CDR3 is TGTGCCAGCACCCTCTGGGACAGGGGGCTTTCCTACGAGCAGTACTTC.

The chain uses TRBV4-2 and TRBJ2-1; D possibly corresponds to TRBD2 (5 bases). The V gene lost 3 bases and the J gene lost 15 bases, with 12 bases spanning the gap. Germline CDR1 is LGHNA and CDR2 is YNFKEQ. The CDR3 is 11 amino acids. As DNA, the CDR3 is TGTGCCAGCAGCCACCGAGGGAGTACGTTCTTC. This codes for CASSHRGSTFF.

The chain uses TRBV20-1 and TRBJ2-7; TRBD1 might be the D (6 bases). Germline CDR1 is DFQATT and CDR2 is SNEGSKA (reference sequence). V was shortened by 3 bases and J by 4 bases, with 19 bases between the two germline ends. CDR3 size: 15 residues. DNA of the CDR3: TGCAGTGCTAGTAATGAACAGGGAGCTTTATACGAGCAGTACTTC. It encodes CSASNEQGALYEQYF.

The chain joins TRBV7-9 to TRBJ2-1; D is perhaps TRBD2 (6 bases). Germline CDR1 and CDR2: SEHNR and FQNEAQ (reference sequence). CDR3 length: 14 amino acids. Deletions cut 8 bases from V and 8 bases from J, with 19 bases between. CDR3 protein: CASSRGLAVDEQFF. The CDR3 DNA reads as TGTGCCAGCTCTCGGGGGTTGGCCGTGGATGAGCAGTTCTTC.

The rearrangement joins TRBV19 to TRBJ1-1; D perhaps matches TRBD1 (5 bases). V was shortened by 5 bases and J by 1 base, with 8 bases between the two germline ends. Germline values: CDR1 LNHDA, CDR2 SQIVND (reference sequence). The length of the CDR3 is 13 residues. Here the CDR3 reads CASSVQGNTEAFF. In DNA form, the CDR3 reads TGTGCCAGTAGTGTTCAGGGGAACACTGAAGCTTTCTTT.

This chain uses TRBV28 with TRBJ2-2, with 9 positions matching TRBD1. Germline-derived CDR1 and CDR2 are MDHEN and SYDVKM. After removal of 6 bases from V and 1 base from J, the junction contained 3 bases not matched to a gene. The CDR3 consists of 15 residues. The CDR3 DNA reads TGTGCCAGCAGAACGGGACAGGGGAACACCGGGGAGCTGTTTTTT. Residues: CASRTGQGNTGELFF.

The rearrangement uses TRBV27 and TRBJ2-7, with 11 positions matching TRBD2. The CDR3 totals 15 residues. The germline gives CDR1 MNHEY, CDR2 SMNVEV (reference sequence). V lost 5 bases to trimming and J lost 4 bases; unmatched junction nucleotides: 7. In DNA form, the CDR3 reads TGTGCCAGCAGTCCCCTAGCGGGAGGAGCGTACGAGCAGTACTTC. It yields the protein CASSPLAGGAYEQYF.

This chain links TRBV7-9 with TRBJ1-4; a possible D gene is TRBD1 (5 bases). The CDR3 loop spans 13 amino acids. The ends were cut back, 6 bases at V and 3 bases at J, with 8 bases in the middle. CDR1 and CDR2 (germline): SEHNR, FQNEAQ (reference sequence). The CDR3 DNA is TGTGCCAGCAGGGGGCCAGCTAATGAAAAACTGTTTTTT. Residues: CASRGPANEKLFF.

V usage is TRBV29-1 and J usage is TRBJ2-7; D is perhaps TRBD2 (6 bases). The ends were cut back, 4 bases at V and 6 bases at J, with 19 bases in the middle. The CDR3 sequence is 14 residues long. Germline lookup yields CDR1 SQVTM and CDR2 ANQGSEA. This CDR3 reads CSVAKSGLGGEQYF. CDR3 in DNA: TGCAGCGTTGCAAAAAGCGGACTCGGGGGCGAGCAGTACTTC.

The chain is built from TRBV5-6 and TRBJ2-7; 7 bases line up with TRBD1. Germline CDR1 reads SGHDT; CDR2 reads YYEEEE. The J segment lost 0 bases and the V segment lost 0 bases, leaving 12 bases of the junction unmatched. This CDR3 is 18 amino acids long. For the CDR3, the DNA is TGTGCCAGCAGCTTGGGTCGGATGGGACAGCCGAGCTCCTACGAGCAGTACTTC. Translating it yields CASSLGRMGQPSSYEQYF.

The chain recombines TRBV6-5 with TRBJ2-7; 9 bases line up with TRBD1. V was pared by 5 bases and J by 4 bases, with 6 bases of the junction left unmatched. This CDR3 contains 14 residues. The germline V gene has CDR1 MNHEY and CDR2 SVGAGI. The CDR3 DNA sequence: TGTGCCAGCAGTCTCTTGACAGGGGGATACGAGCAGTACTTC. This encodes CASSLLTGGYEQYF.

This chain links TRBV30 with TRBJ2-7; possibly TRBD2 for D (6 bases). The CDR3 is made up of 16 amino acids. Germline V gene data show CDR1 as GTSNPN and CDR2 as SVGIG (reference sequence). The CDR3 region has the DNA TGTCCGGTCGGTCAAGGAGGGTCACCGGGACGGCGCGAGCAGTACTTC. This translates into CPVGQGGSPGRREQYF.

The J gene is TRBJ1-1, the V gene TRBV5-1, with a possible D match to TRBD1 (6 bases). V lost 4 bases, J lost 2 bases, and 12 bases lay in between. The germline gives CDR1 SGHRS, CDR2 YFSETQ. The CDR3 consists of 14 residues. The CDR3 DNA follows: TGCGCCAGCAGCCTTCAGGGGTTTAACACTGAAGCTTTCTTT. As protein: CASSLQGFNTEAFF.

This rearrangement joins TRBV28 to TRBJ2-7; TRBD2 aligns across 8 bases. Germline V gene sequence: CDR1 MDHEN, CDR2 SYDVKM. The CDR3 is made up of 17 amino acids. Trimming cost V 3 bases and J 3 bases; bases outside gene matches: 13. The CDR3 coding sequence is TGTGCCAGCAGTTTTCCGCCTGCGAGCGGGGGTTTCTACGAGCAGTACTTC. Its translation is CASSFPPASGGFYEQYF.

V usage is TRBV11-2 and J usage is TRBJ1-2, with a possible D match to TRBD1 (5 bases). The CDR3 sequence is 14 residues long. The germline gives CDR1 SGHAT, CDR2 FQNNGV. The V end was cut by 6 bases, the J end by 3 bases, with 14 bases between. The CDR3 nucleotides read TGTGCCAGCAGAGGTCTCAGGACATACTATGGCTACACCTTC. As protein: CASRGLRTYYGYTF.

This clone has just one count. The chain combines TRBV10-3 with TRBJ1-1; 8 bases align to TRBD1. This CDR3 contains 15 residues. The ends lost 4 bases at V and 8 bases at J; junction bases unmatched: 12. Per germline, CDR1 ENHRY and CDR2 SYGVKD. The CDR3 sequence is CAISVRGPGGSEAFF. As DNA, the CDR3 is TGTGCCATCAGTGTTCGGGGGCCAGGGGGCTCGGAAGCTTTCTTT.

This chain links TRBV19 with TRBJ1-2; 7 bases map to TRBD1. CDR1 LNHDA and CDR2 SQIVND come from the germline V gene (reference sequence). J was trimmed by 4 bases and V by 0 bases; bases with no gene match: 11. CDR3 length equals 17 residues. CDR3 region: CASSIDHSTGKTYGYTF. The DNA of the CDR3 is TGTGCCAGTAGTATAGATCATTCGACAGGGAAGACCTATGGCTACACCTTC.

The rearrangement uses TRBV6-6 and TRBJ2-1; 7 positions agree with TRBD1. The CDR3 extends over 13 amino acids. The junction had 4 bases not matched to a gene; V was cut back by 7 bases and J by 4 bases. Germline CDR1 reads MNHNY; CDR2 reads SVGAGI (reference sequence). CDR3 in DNA: TGTGCCAGCAAAGAACAGGGGTACAATGAGCAGTTCTTC. Protein product: CASKEQGYNEQFF.

The J gene is TRBJ1-2, the V gene TRBV2; 7 bases align to TRBD1. Germline values: CDR1 SNHLY, CDR2 FYNNEI. V shed 6 bases and J 4 bases; nucleotides not matched to a gene: 5. This CDR3 spans 13 amino acids. Here the CDR3 reads CASSSDRIYGYTF. The DNA of the CDR3 is TGTGCCAGCAGCTCGGACAGGATCTATGGCTACACCTTC.

The chain joins TRBV5-1 to TRBJ1-1, with TRBD1 identical over 8 bases. With 4 bases clipped from V and 5 bases from J, the junction kept 13 bases outside the gene matches. Germline loops: CDR1 SGHRS, CDR2 YFSETQ. There are 16 residues in the CDR3. The CDR3 here is CASSPTARDRRTEAFF. The CDR3 DNA sequence: TGCGCCAGCAGCCCAACCGCCCGGGACAGGAGAACTGAAGCTTTCTTT.

The chain joins TRBV6-5 to TRBJ1-4; 7 bases fit TRBD1. The germline gives CDR1 MNHEY, CDR2 SVGAGI. V lost 6 bases to trimming and J lost 4 bases; unmatched junction nucleotides: 8. This CDR3 has 15 amino acids. DNA of the CDR3: TGTGCCAGCAGCCTAAGGGGGCAGTTTAATGAAAAACTGTTTTTT. As protein: CASSLRGQFNEKLFF.